These T cell receptor beta chains were read from a single sample in a study of T cell repertoires in cytomegalovirus infection. TCRdb reprocessed the reads via MiXCR and lists one record per CDR3 protein. The data hold more than 400,000 distinct CDR3 sequences, with less than 30% observed a single time. The sequencing sample was made of PBMCs. Source of these receptors: a human donor in good health (CMV status not recorded). Some clones in this sample may be carry-over from other donors' samples. Each CDR3 is given with its conserved first and last residue. The order of the fields is D gene, V gene, J gene, clone size, CDR3 DNA, CDR3 protein. The D gene is left open where the match is weak. Not every row has a clone size; where given, it reads once, few, many or a size class.

>-|TRBV19|TRBJ1-2|few
TGTGCCAGTAGTATTCTGGGGATGGCCGGGAACTATGGCTACACCTTC
CASSILGMAGNYGYTF
>TRBD1|TRBV7-2|TRBJ1-1|many
TGTGCCAGCAGCGCCGTCAGGGGGACTGAAGCTTTCTTT
CASSAVRGTEAFF
>TRBD2|TRBV6-2/TRBV6-3|TRBJ2-5|-
TGTGCCAGCAGATCCGCGGGAGGGTACCAAGAGACCCAGTACTTC
CASRSAGGYQETQYF
>-|TRBV7-2|TRBJ2-7|many
TGTGCCAGCAGCTTAGAAGGATTGGGGGGCGAGCAGTACTTC
CASSLEGLGGEQYF
>-|TRBV7-8|TRBJ1-2|-
TGTGCCAGCAGCTTAGCGCCGCCGGGCTACACCTTC
CASSLAPPGYTF
>TRBD1|TRBV7-9|TRBJ2-1|many
TGTGCCAGCAGCTCTCAGACAGGGAGCGGTGAGCAGTTCTTC
CASSSQTGSGEQFF
>TRBD1|TRBV7-9|TRBJ2-2|few
TGTGCCAGCAGCTTAGTTGGACAGGGCGCCTCTTGGCTGTTTTTT
CASSLVGQGASWLFF
>TRBD2|TRBV20-1|TRBJ2-3|-
TGCAGTGCTCGCGAACTAGCGGGAGTCACAGATACGCAGTATTTT
CSARELAGVTDTQYF
>TRBD1|TRBV4-2|TRBJ1-2|-
TGTGCCAGCAGCCAAGAACCGGGACAGGGGCATGGCTACACCTTC
CASSQEPGQGHGYTF
>TRBD1|TRBV7-2|TRBJ1-4|many
TGTGCCAGCTCCGGACAGGGGATTGAAAAACTGTTTTTT
CASSGQGIEKLFF
>TRBD1|TRBV2|TRBJ1-1|few
TGTGCCAGTGGACAGGGGTTCGGGTACACTGAAGCTTTCTTT
CASGQGFGYTEAFF
>-|TRBV25-1|TRBJ1-6|-
TGTGCCAGCAGGGGAACACGGTTTTATAATTCACCCCTCCACTTT
CASRGTRFYNSPLHF
>-|TRBV12-3/TRBV12-4|TRBJ1-4|few
TGTGCCAGCAGTTTTTGGCCCGGAGGGTGGGAAACTAATGAAAAACTGTTTTTT
CASSFWPGGWETNEKLFF
>-|TRBV15|TRBJ2-1|many
TGTGCCACCAGCAGAGATTTGGAGGGTAGGGGTGAGCAGTTCTTC
CATSRDLEGRGEQFF
>TRBD2|TRBV12-3/TRBV12-4|TRBJ2-4|-
TGTGCCAGCAGTTTACGCGGGAGGGTGGGCACTCAGTACTTC
CASSLRGRVGTQYF
>-|TRBV6-6|TRBJ2-2|many
TGTGCCAGCAGTTACTCTGAGGATACGAACACCGGGGAGCTGTTTTTT
CASSYSEDTNTGELFF
>TRBD1|TRBV5-1|TRBJ2-1|few
TGCGCCAGCAGCCCTGGACAGGGGCGAATGCTATTCTTC
CASSPGQGRMLFF
>-|TRBV7-2|TRBJ1-1|many
TGTGCCAGCAGCTTACGGCTTGTGAACACTGAAGCTTTCTTT
CASSLRLVNTEAFF
>-|TRBV5-1|TRBJ2-3|-
TGCGCCAGCAGCTTGGAGCCCCGGACAGATACGCAGTATTTT
CASSLEPRTDTQYF
>-|TRBV5-1|TRBJ2-7|-
TGCGCCAGCAGCTTTGGAGAAACCTACGAGCAGTACTTC
CASSFGETYEQYF
>TRBD2|TRBV11-2|TRBJ2-1|many
TGTGCCAGCAGCTTACCGACGGGGGGCTCCTACAATGAGCAGTTCTTC
CASSLPTGGSYNEQFF
>-|TRBV12-3/TRBV12-4|TRBJ1-1|-
TGTGCCAGCAGTTTTGGTGTAGCAGCTTTCTTT
CASSFGVAAFF
>TRBD1|TRBV12-3/TRBV12-4|TRBJ1-1|few
TGTGCCAGCAGTTCCACGGACAGGAAGAACACTGAAGCTTTCTTT
CASSSTDRKNTEAFF
>-|TRBV15|TRBJ1-2|-
TGTGCCACCAGCCTGGGGGGAAACTATGGCTACACCTTC
CATSLGGNYGYTF
>TRBD1|TRBV19|TRBJ2-1|-
TGTGCCAGTCGGGACAGGGACTACAATGAGCAGTTCTTC
CASRDRDYNEQFF
>TRBD1|TRBV7-6|TRBJ1-5|few
TGTGCCAGCAGCCGAGGACAGGGACTCAATCAGCCCCAGCATTTT
CASSRGQGLNQPQHF
>-|TRBV5-4|TRBJ1-6|once
TGTGCCAGCAGCTTGTCAAGGGCATCTAATTCACCCCTCCACTTT
CASSLSRASNSPLHF
>TRBD1|TRBV15|TRBJ2-7|few
TGTGCCACCAGCCAATTGACAGGGGGCCCCTACGAGCAGTACTTC
CATSQLTGGPYEQYF
>TRBD1|TRBV9|TRBJ1-6|-
TGTGCCAGCAGCGCCGGGACAGATAATTCACCCCTCCACTTT
CASSAGTDNSPLHF
>TRBD1|TRBV4-1|TRBJ1-4|-
TGCGCCAGCAGCCTAATCCTCGCCACAGGGGGAACTAATGAAAAACTGTTTTTT
CASSLILATGGTNEKLFF
>-|TRBV18|TRBJ2-3|-
TGTGCCAGCTCACCACCGTACGCAGATACGCAGTATTTT
CASSPPYADTQYF
>TRBD1|TRBV5-6|TRBJ1-5|once
TGTGCCAGCAGCTTGTTAGGGGGCGACGGCAATCAGCCCCAGCATTTT
CASSLLGGDGNQPQHF
>TRBD1|TRBV7-9|TRBJ1-3|-
TGTGCCAGCAGCGACCTACAGGGGACTGGAAACACCATATATTTT
CASSDLQGTGNTIYF
>TRBD1|TRBV7-9|TRBJ1-1|-
TGTGCCAGCAGACTAGACAGGGGAAACACTGAAGCTTTCTTT
CASRLDRGNTEAFF
>-|TRBV5-1|TRBJ1-1|-
TGCGCCAGCAGCTTGGAGGTGGGAGGGAACACTGAAGCTTTCTTT
CASSLEVGGNTEAFF
>-|TRBV7-2|TRBJ1-2|many
TGTGCCAGCAGCGCTCGGGACACCGGATCCGACTATGGCTACACCTTC
CASSARDTGSDYGYTF
>-|TRBV7-7|TRBJ2-2|few
TGTGCCAGCAGCTTATTAGGGGACACCGGGGAGCTGTTTTTT
CASSLLGDTGELFF
>-|TRBV28|TRBJ2-6|few
TGTGCCAGCAGTCCCTCCCTTGGGCCTGGGGCCAACGTCCTGACTTTC
CASSPSLGPGANVLTF
>-|TRBV6-2/TRBV6-3|TRBJ2-5|-
TGTGCCAGCAGCTATGGATGGTTGGAGACCCAGTACTTC
CASSYGWLETQYF
>-|TRBV20-1|TRBJ2-1|few
TGCAGTGCTGGGGACCACCCAGGGTACAATGAGCAGTTCTTC
CSAGDHPGYNEQFF
>TRBD1|TRBV10-3|TRBJ1-1|few
TGTGCCACTACGGGACAGGCTACTATGAACACTGAAGCTTTCTTT
CATTGQATMNTEAFF
>TRBD1|TRBV5-1|TRBJ1-1|-
TGCGCCAGCAGCTTGGGGGAGGGGGCCAAAGGGGCTAACACTGAAGCTTTCTTT
CASSLGEGAKGANTEAFF
>TRBD2|TRBV12-3/TRBV12-4|TRBJ2-7|-
TGTGCCAGCAGTTTCAGCGGGAACTCCTACGAGCAGTACTTC
CASSFSGNSYEQYF
>TRBD2|TRBV7-2|TRBJ2-2|many
TGTGCCAGCAGCTTAGTCCCAGCGGGAGGGTCCGGGGAGCTGTTTTTT
CASSLVPAGGSGELFF
>-|TRBV6-2/TRBV6-3|TRBJ1-5|-
TGTGCCAGCAGTTTCGACAGGATCAATCAGCCCCAGCATTTT
CASSFDRINQPQHF
>-|TRBV6-2/TRBV6-3|TRBJ2-7|few
TGTGCCAGCAGTTACGATACCCCGGATCAGGGTAGGTCCTACGAGCAGTACTTC
CASSYDTPDQGRSYEQYF
>TRBD1|TRBV12-3/TRBV12-4|TRBJ2-3|-
TGTGCCAGCAGTTCAGGACAGGGCAATACGCAGTATTTT
CASSSGQGNTQYF
>-|TRBV7-2|TRBJ2-1|-
TGTGCCAGCAGCTTAGGCTTTAGGTCTCCGCAGTTCTTC
CASSLGFRSPQFF
>TRBD2|TRBV12-3/TRBV12-4|TRBJ2-3|-
TGTGCCAGCAGTCCCCACCTGGGAGGGGTAGCCACAGATACGCAGTATTTT
CASSPHLGGVATDTQYF
>-|TRBV7-2|TRBJ2-3|many
TGTGCCAGCAGCCCGTTATCATTCTCAGATACGCAGTATTTT
CASSPLSFSDTQYF
>-|TRBV11-1|TRBJ2-2|-
TGTGCCAGCAGCTTGCTGGGCGGCGACACCGGGGAGCTGTTTTTT
CASSLLGGDTGELFF
>-|TRBV2|TRBJ1-1|-
TGTGCCAGCAGTGAAAACCGGGATACTGAAGCTTTCTTT
CASSENRDTEAFF
>-|TRBV11-2|TRBJ1-5|few
TGTGCCAGCAGCCCATTCGGGCAGGGGAGTCGGCTCGGTCAGCCCCAGCATTTT
CASSPFGQGSRLGQPQHF
>TRBD2|TRBV7-2|TRBJ2-2|many
TGTGCCAGCAGCTTAGCCCGACTAGCGGGAGCCGGGGAGCTGTTTTTT
CASSLARLAGAGELFF